The 16 T cell receptor beta chains presented below share a single source sample, sequenced in a study of T cell clones after liver transplantation. Sequenced by immunoSEQ multiplex PCR; TCRdb stores in-frame clones only, minus some. The repertoire has around 60,000 clones, about two thirds of them found once; the top ten carry around 16%. This material consisted of CD4+ T cells from blood, taken before liver transplant. The receptor set was obtained from a human donor who received a liver transplant.

The V gene is TRBV29-1, the J gene TRBJ2-1; D perhaps matches TRBD2 (6 bases). With 3 bases removed from V and 9 bases from J, the gap between germline ends came to 9 bases. Looked up from germline, CDR1 is SQVTM and CDR2 is ANQGSEA. The CDR3 is 11 residues long. CDR3: CSVERGGEQFF. DNA of the CDR3: TGCAGCGTTGAGCGGGGTGGTGAGCAGTTCTTC.

The V and J genes are TRBV9 and TRBJ1-4; tentatively, D is TRBD1 (6 bases). The CDR3 has 15 amino acids. In germline, CDR1 is SGDLS, CDR2 YYNGEE. V was cut by 4 bases and J by 6 bases, with 16 bases left in between. DNA for the CDR3: TGTGCCAGCAGCCCCGAGGGGGAAGGGTATGAAAAACTGTTTTTT. This translates into CASSPEGEGYEKLFF. Full variable domain (remainder filled in from reference TRBV9 and TRBJ1-4): DSGVTQTPKHLITATGQRVTLRCSPRSGDLSVYWYQQSLDQGLQFLIQYYNGEERAKGNILERFSAQQFPDLHSELNLSSLELGDSALYFCASSPEGEGYEKLFFGSGTQLSVL.

V is TRBV19 and J is TRBJ1-3, with 9 bases that match TRBD1. V was clipped by 2 bases and J by 0 bases; unmatched bases: 2. This CDR3 contains 16 residues. The germline gives CDR1 LNHDA, CDR2 SQIVND (reference sequence). CDR3 loop: CASSITGGSSGNTIYF. The CDR3 DNA reads as TGTGCCAGTAGTATAACAGGGGGCAGCTCTGGAAACACCATATATTTT.

CDR3: CASSLQGANYGYTF. CDR3 DNA: TGCGCCAGCAGTCTTCAGGGGGCGAACTATGGCTACACCTTC. The chain links TRBV5-1 to TRBJ1-2, with 8 bases that match TRBD1. Looked up from germline, CDR1 is SGHRS and CDR2 is YFSETQ. Losses at the gene ends were 5 bases for V and 2 bases for J; bases not matched to a gene: 5. The CDR3 has 14 residues.

The chain links TRBV6-1 to TRBJ2-3, with 10 bases fitting TRBD1. V gave up 6 bases and J gave up 4 bases; unmatched junction bases: 4. The CDR3 totals 14 residues. CDR1 MNHNS and CDR2 SASEGT come from the germline V gene. The CDR3 spells CASSGQGGPDTQYF. The CDR3 DNA follows: TGTGCCAGCAGCGGACAGGGGGGGCCAGATACGCAGTATTTT.

In this sample, this clone turned up many times. The V gene is TRBV6-6, the J gene TRBJ1-1; D ambiguous. V was pared by 0 bases and J by 0 bases, with 8 bases between. CDR1 is MNHNY, CDR2 SVGAGI, per germline (reference sequence). This CDR3 region has 15 residues. Here the CDR3 reads CASSYSEDMNTEAFF. The DNA for the CDR3 is TGTGCCAGCAGTTACTCGGAGGATATGAACACTGAAGCTTTCTTT.

This CDR3 reads CAIDGGSEKLFF. CDR3 nucleotide sequence: TGTGCCATCGACGGGGGTAGCGAAAAACTGTTTTTT. The rearrangement joins TRBV28 to TRBJ1-4; the D gene is possibly TRBD1 (5 bases). V was cut by 10 bases and J by 8 bases, with 14 bases left in between. Germline V gene sequence: CDR1 MDHEN, CDR2 SYDVKM. The CDR3 sequence is 12 residues long.

The V and J genes are TRBV4-1 and TRBJ2-6; 7 bases fit TRBD1. Germline CDR1 is MGHRA and CDR2 is YSYEKL. J was trimmed by 1 base and V by 4 bases; bases with no gene match: 7. The CDR3 covers 17 residues. Here the CDR3 DNA reads TGCGCCAGCAGCCCAGGACAGGATATTTCTGGGGCCAACGTCCTGACTTTC. Translated: CASSPGQDISGANVLTF.

This rearrangement joins TRBV10-1 to TRBJ1-1; D might be TRBD1 (6 bases). V was cut by 4 bases and J by 5 bases, with 14 bases left in between. CDR1 and CDR2 from the germline V gene are WNHNN and SYGVQD (reference sequence). The CDR3 length is 14 residues. Here the CDR3 DNA reads TGCGCCAGCAGTGTAACCCAAGGGGGTACTGAAGCTTTCTTT. Protein product: CASSVTQGGTEAFF.

The chain joins TRBV28 to TRBJ2-1; 9 positions agree with TRBD1. Unmatched junction bases numbered 4, after V lost 3 bases and J lost 7 bases. The CDR3 spans 14 residues. Germline CDR1 and CDR2: MDHEN and SYDVKM. For the CDR3, the DNA is TGTGCCAGCAGTTTCAGGACAGGGGAAAATGAGCAGTTCTTC. Translated: CASSFRTGENEQFF.

The rearrangement joins TRBV9 to TRBJ1-3, with D unresolved. Trimming shortened V by 3 bases and J by 4 bases, and 20 bases separated the two germline ends. The CDR3 consists of 17 residues. CDR1 is SGDLS, CDR2 YYNGEE, per germline. The chain's CDR3 is CASSALPGKEAGNTIYF. The CDR3 DNA is TGTGCCAGCAGCGCCCTCCCCGGCAAAGAGGCAGGAAACACCATATATTTT. The whole variable domain, remainder taken from reference TRBV9 and TRBJ1-3, is DSGVTQTPKHLITATGQRVTLRCSPRSGDLSVYWYQQSLDQGLQFLIQYYNGEERAKGNILERFSAQQFPDLHSELNLSSLELGDSALYFCASSALPGKEAGNTIYFGEGSWLTVV.

The chain uses TRBV9 and TRBJ2-7, with 8 nucleotides matching TRBD1. Germline V gives CDR1 SGDLS, CDR2 YYNGEE. Trimming removed 4 bases from V and 5 bases from J; junction bases left unmatched: 8. This CDR3 is 14 amino acids long. CDR3 DNA sequence: TGTGCCAGCAGCCAAACCGGACAGGGCGACGAGCAGTACTTC. This translates into CASSQTGQGDEQYF.

V is TRBV5-1 and J is TRBJ1-2; D might be TRBD1 (6 bases). Trimming took 4 bases from V and 4 from J, leaving 17 bases between them. CDR3 length equals 15 residues. Germline CDR1 and CDR2: SGHRS and YFSETQ. CDR3 region: CASSEPGGGSYGYTF. In nucleotides, the CDR3 is TGCGCCAGCAGCGAACCGGGAGGGGGTTCCTATGGCTACACCTTC.

The V gene is TRBV6-6, the J gene TRBJ2-5; 7 bases align to TRBD2. With V trimmed by 7 bases and J by 2 bases, 4 bases remained unmatched. Per germline, CDR1 MNHNY and CDR2 SVGAGI (reference sequence). The CDR3 is 13 residues long. CDR3 region: CASNSGGQETQYF. The DNA of the CDR3 is TGTGCCAGCAATTCGGGGGGACAAGAGACCCAGTACTTC.

V and J are TRBV28 and TRBJ2-7; TRBD1 might be the D (6 bases). Germline CDR1 MDHEN, CDR2 SYDVKM. The CDR3 spans 13 residues. The germline V and J ends were trimmed by 8 bases and 2 bases, with 13 bases remaining between them. Here the CDR3 DNA reads TGTGCCAGCGGGGGCCGCGTCCCCTACGAGCAGTACTTC. It is translated as CASGGRVPYEQYF. The whole variable domain, remainder taken from reference TRBV28 and TRBJ2-7, is DVKVTQSSRYLVKRTGEKVFLECVQDMDHENMFWYRQDPGLGLRLIYFSYDVKMKEKGDIPEGYSVSREKKERFSLILESASTNQTSMYLCASGGRVPYEQYFGPGTRLTVT.

V and J are TRBV6-4 and TRBJ1-2, with a tentative D call TRBD1 (5 bases). The V gene lost 6 bases and the J gene lost 8 bases, with 13 bases spanning the gap. Germline V CDR1 and CDR2: MRHNA, SNTAGT. CDR3 size: 12 residues. CDR3 bases: TGTGCCAGCAGAGGTCCGGGGGGAGGCTACACCTTC. Translating it yields CASRGPGGGYTF.